Each of the 14 T cell receptor beta chains below was sequenced from the same sample in a study of T cell repertoires in cytomegalovirus infection. TCRdb re-called the reads with MiXCR, one entry per CDR3 protein. The sample carries some 450,000 distinct CDR3 sequences, roughly 31% recorded once. Sequenced: PBMCs. The receptors shown here come from a human donor in good health (CMV status not recorded). Some clones in this sample may be carry-over from other donors' samples.

This clonotype was observed a handful of times. CDR3 bases: TGTGCCAGCAGCTTCGGGGGCACTGACACTGAAGCTTTCTTT. It translates to CASSFGGTDTEAFF. The chain recombines TRBV7-9 with TRBJ1-1, with TRBD1 as a possible D gene (6 bases). Germline CDR1 is SEHNR and CDR2 is FQNEAQ (reference sequence). The CDR3 is made up of 14 amino acids. V lost 3 bases and J 3 bases, leaving 11 bases between the germline ends.

This chain uses TRBV6-2 or TRBV6-3 with TRBJ2-1; either TRBD1 or TRBD2 may fit D (5 bases each). Germline V CDR1 and CDR2: MNHEY, SVGEGT. V was pared by 6 bases and J by 4 bases, with 13 bases between. The CDR3 runs to 14 residues. The CDR3 nucleotides read TGTGCCAGCAGCCCCCGGGGCGATTACAATGAGCAGTTCTTC. Its protein is CASSPRGDYNEQFF.

Points on this clonotype: This may come from a read error, since a much larger clone is one base off. Without the conserved terminal phenylalanine or tryptophan, this CDR3 likely stems from a read error. This chain joins TRBV15 and TRBJ2-4; TRBD1 agrees at 7 bases. CDR3 size: 15 residues. The V gene's germline CDR1 is LNHNV and CDR2 YYDKDF (reference sequence). J lost 3 bases, V lost 3 bases, and 5 bases had no gene match. The CDR3 protein is CATSSHRDSKNIQYL. Here the CDR3 DNA reads TGTGCCACCAGCAGTCACCGGGACAGCAAAAACATTCAGTACTTA.

This clonotype was found many times. The CDR3 bases are TGTGCCAGCAGCTCCATCCCCGGGACTGGAATTGATCAGCCCCAGCATTTT. Translated, it gives CASSSIPGTGIDQPQHF. V and J are TRBV7-8 and TRBJ1-5, with D perhaps TRBD1 (5 bases). From germline, CDR1 is SGHVS and CDR2 FQNEAQ. Deletions cut 4 bases from V and 5 bases from J, with 21 bases between. This CDR3 is 17 amino acids long.

The rearrangement joins TRBV2 to TRBJ1-2, with TRBD1 matching over 9 bases. V lost 6 bases, J lost 4 bases, and 6 bases stayed unmatched. The V gene's germline CDR1 is SNHLY and CDR2 FYNNEI. This CDR3 is built from 14 residues. The CDR3 region is CASREQGASYGYTF. CDR3 sequence (DNA): TGTGCCAGCAGAGAACAGGGGGCGAGCTATGGCTACACCTTC.

In this sample, this clonotype turned up a few times. The chain links TRBV6-5 to TRBJ2-3; a possible D gene is TRBD2 (6 bases). V was cut by 6 bases and J by 5 bases, with 9 bases left in between. The CDR3 covers 12 residues. CDR1 and CDR2 from the germline V gene are MNHEY and SVGAGI. The CDR3 DNA reads TGTGCCAGCAGGGAGGGGTTAGATACGCAGTATTTT. It encodes CASREGLDTQYF.

The chain links TRBV12-3 or TRBV12-4 to TRBJ2-2, with unresolved D. This CDR3 contains 16 residues. Between the trimmed V and J ends, which lost 2 bases and 0 bases, there was a span of 10 bases. The CDR3 reads CASSLQTLANTGELFF. As DNA, the CDR3 is TGTGCCAGCAGTTTACAGACGCTTGCGAACACCGGGGAGCTGTTTTTT.

The rearrangement uses TRBV19 and TRBJ2-4, with D tentatively TRBD1 or TRBD2 (7 bases each). This CDR3 has 13 amino acids. Trimming left V 7 bases short and J 3 bases short, with 10 bases between. Germline loops: CDR1 LNHDA, CDR2 SQIVND (reference sequence). The CDR3 loop reads CASTRGGKNIQYF. Written as DNA, the CDR3 is TGTGCCAGTACCAGGGGGGGCAAAAACATTCAGTACTTC.

The genes are TRBV7-9 and TRBJ2-7; 10 bases are a match to TRBD1. J lost 3 bases, V lost 3 bases, and 11 bases had no gene match. Germline CDR1 SEHNR, CDR2 FQNEAQ (reference sequence). The CDR3 totals 17 residues. CDR3 DNA sequence: TGTGCCAGCAGCTTCAGAGTGGAGACAGGGGGCTTCTACGAGCAGTACTTC. It encodes CASSFRVETGGFYEQYF.

To note about this clonotype: The junction and the germline gene differ at one end; a read error may be behind it. The chain recombines TRBV25-1 with TRBJ1-6; D is ambiguous. Germline CDR1 is MGHDK and CDR2 is SYGVNS. This CDR3 spans 14 amino acids. The CDR3 region has the DNA TGTGCCAGCAGTTTCACAGATAGGAATTCACCCCTCCAATTT. It translates to CASSFTDRNSPLQF.

The CDR3 DNA reads as TGTGCCAGCAGGCGGGACTTCATGGGCGAGCAGTACTTC. It encodes CASRRDFMGEQYF. The chain carries TRBV12-3 or TRBV12-4 and TRBJ2-7, with D possibly TRBD2 on 6 matching bases. This CDR3 spans 13 amino acids. V shed 6 bases and J shed 6 bases, with 15 bases lying between them.

This chain joins TRBV7-9 and TRBJ1-1, with a possible D match to TRBD1 (5 bases). The CDR3 covers 13 residues. The V gene's germline CDR1 is SEHNR and CDR2 FQNEAQ (reference sequence). V dropped 2 bases and J dropped 11 bases, with 15 bases sitting between them. The CDR3 nucleotides read TGTGCCAGCAGCTTATCGCGACAGCGCTTGGCTTTCTTT. Encoded protein: CASSLSRQRLAFF.

V gene TRBV6-6 combines with J gene TRBJ2-7; no clear D. Trimming removed 5 bases at V and 2 bases at J, with 7 bases between. The CDR3 has 12 amino acids. Germline V gene sequence: CDR1 MNHNY, CDR2 SVGAGI (reference sequence). In DNA, the CDR3 is TGTGCCAGCAGTCGCCCCCCCTACGAGCAGTACTTC. Translated, it gives CASSRPPYEQYF.

This sequence joins TRBV2 and TRBJ1-5; 7 positions agree with TRBD1. CDR3 length: 14 residues. Trimming at V came to 7 bases and at J to 4 bases, leaving 7 bases not matched to a gene. Germline V lookup: CDR1 SNHLY, CDR2 FYNNEI. CDR3 sequence (DNA): TGTGCCAGCAACCCATCGGGACAGAATCAGCCCCAGCATTTT. This codes for CASNPSGQNQPQHF.